These 11 T cell receptor beta chains were sequenced from one sample in a study of blood T cell repertoires in COVID-19. Method: immunoSEQ multiplex PCR; TCRdb's copy keeps in-frame clones and lacks some. This table holds roughly 70,000 clones, around 87% found once. Sequenced sample: peripheral blood. The receptor source for this set is a woman older than 75 with active or convalescent COVID-19.

The chain has TRBV4-3 and TRBJ1-6; D possibly corresponds to TRBD1 (6 bases). The CDR3 runs 15 residues. Trimming took 2 bases from V and 10 from J, leaving 15 bases between them. Germline CDR1 is LGHNA and CDR2 is YSLEER. The CDR3 here is CASSQTSQGTSPLHF. CDR3 bases: TGCGCCAGCAGCCAAACCTCTCAGGGGACCTCACCCCTCCACTTT.

The chain couples TRBV7-2 to TRBJ2-1; no definite D call. CDR3 size: 15 residues. The germline V and J ends were trimmed by 0 bases and 0 bases, with 6 bases remaining between them. Looked up from germline, CDR1 is SGHTA and CDR2 is FQGNSA. The CDR3 loop reads CASSLAASSYNEQFF. The CDR3 DNA sequence: TGTGCCAGCAGCTTAGCTGCGAGCTCCTACAATGAGCAGTTCTTC.

This chain links TRBV5-1 with TRBJ2-1; perhaps TRBD2 as D (6 bases). Trimming removed 2 bases from V and 4 bases from J, with 13 bases in between. The CDR3 totals 15 residues. Germline loops: CDR1 SGHRS, CDR2 YFSETQ. For the CDR3, the DNA is TGCGCCAGCAGCTTAGGCGCGGGGAAGTACAATGAGCAGTTCTTC. Protein sequence: CASSLGAGKYNEQFF.

The rearrangement joins TRBV28 to TRBJ1-1, with 12 bases fitting TRBD1. Per germline, CDR1 MDHEN and CDR2 SYDVKM. This CDR3 spans 15 amino acids. V was clipped by 5 bases and J by 6 bases; unmatched bases: 7. The CDR3 sequence is CASSPGTGGLAEAFF. The DNA for the CDR3 is TGTGCCAGCAGTCCCGGGACAGGGGGCCTGGCTGAAGCTTTCTTT.

This clone showed up just once. This sequence joins TRBV9 and TRBJ2-2; D is perhaps TRBD2 (6 bases). The CDR3 loop spans 15 amino acids. Germline CDR1 and CDR2: SGDLS and YYNGEE. Trimming pared 4 bases from V and 1 base from J, leaving 11 bases between. The CDR3 coding sequence is TGTGCCAGCAGCCCGGGACTCCGGAACACCGGGGAGCTGTTTTTT. This sequence encodes CASSPGLRNTGELFF. The whole variable domain, filled in from reference TRBV9 and TRBJ2-2, reads DSGVTQTPKHLITATGQRVTLRCSPRSGDLSVYWYQQSLDQGLQFLIQYYNGEERAKGNILERFSAQQFPDLHSELNLSSLELGDSALYFCASSPGLRNTGELFFGEGSRLTVL.

This clone was recorded a few times. The chain couples TRBV30 to TRBJ2-1; weak D call: TRBD2 (7 bases). The CDR3 has 15 amino acids. The V gene lost 0 bases and the J gene lost 8 bases, with 17 bases spanning the gap. Germline loops: CDR1 GTSNPN, CDR2 SVGIG (reference sequence). Written as DNA, the CDR3 is TGTGCCTGGAGTGTACTGGGGGGGGGCGTGTATGAGCAGTTCTTC. Translation: CAWSVLGGGVYEQFF.

This sequence joins TRBV5-5 and TRBJ1-5, with 8 bases identical to TRBD1. The germline CDR1 and CDR2 sequences are SGHKS and YYEKEE (reference sequence). The CDR3 is made up of 18 amino acids. J lost 3 bases, V lost 4 bases, and 15 bases had no gene match. The CDR3 spells CASSRTGILTWSNQPQHF. The CDR3 region has the DNA TGTGCCAGCAGCAGGACAGGGATACTTACCTGGTCCAATCAGCCCCAGCATTTT.

This chain joins TRBV4-3 and TRBJ2-1; 9 bases are a match to TRBD2. CDR3 length equals 15 residues. Germline CDR1 is LGHNA and CDR2 is YSLEER. Germline trimming cut 4 bases from V and 10 bases from J; bases unmatched to any gene: 11. This CDR3 reads CASSLEPSGGNEQFF. The CDR3 DNA sequence: TGCGCCAGCAGCCTAGAACCCAGCGGGGGGAACGAGCAGTTCTTC.

This clone was found a few times. V usage is TRBV30 and J usage is TRBJ1-4, with D perhaps matching TRBD1 (5 bases). The CDR3 is 13 amino acids. Germline V gene sequence: CDR1 GTSNPN, CDR2 SVGIG (reference sequence). Trimming shortened V by 2 bases and J by 4 bases, and 8 bases separated the two germline ends. This CDR3 reads CAWSPGFNEKLFF. The CDR3 bases are TGTGCCTGGAGTCCAGGGTTTAATGAAAAACTGTTTTTT.

This chain uses TRBV30 with TRBJ1-3; 8 positions match TRBD1. Unmatched junction bases numbered 12, after V lost 0 bases and J lost 8 bases. The length of the CDR3 is 16 residues. CDR1 and CDR2 from the germline V gene are GTSNPN and SVGIG (reference sequence). In DNA form, the CDR3 reads TGTGCCTGGAGTGTAGAGCCCCCGGACAGGGCCCACACCATATATTTT. Translation: CAWSVEPPDRAHTIYF.

This clone was picked up one time. The limits of the CDR3 on the DNA are not certain, so only TCRdb's listed CDR3 is given. The chain has TRBV6-7 and TRBJ1-2; the table's D call, TRBD1, was not checked against the DNA. TRBV6-7 carries the ORF label, with uncertain function. Both ends counted, the CDR3 spans 14 residues. The CDR3: CASSSSTGPYGYTF.